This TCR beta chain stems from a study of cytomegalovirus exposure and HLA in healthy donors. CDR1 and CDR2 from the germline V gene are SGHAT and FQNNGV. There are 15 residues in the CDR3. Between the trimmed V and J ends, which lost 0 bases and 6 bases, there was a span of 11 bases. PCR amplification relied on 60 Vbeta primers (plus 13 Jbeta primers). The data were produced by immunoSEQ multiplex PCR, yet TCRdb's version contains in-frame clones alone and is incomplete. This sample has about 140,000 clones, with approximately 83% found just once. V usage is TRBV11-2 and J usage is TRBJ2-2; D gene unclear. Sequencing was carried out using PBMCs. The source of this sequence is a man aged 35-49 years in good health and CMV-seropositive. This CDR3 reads CASSLDQAVSGELFF. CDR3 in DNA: TGTGCCAGCAGCTTAGATCAGGCAGTTTCCGGGGAGCTGTTTTTT.